The 12 T cell receptor beta chains presented below share a single source sample, sequenced in a study of CD8+ T cells in alopecia areata (dated by TCRdb to between 2017 and 2018). The library was obtained by the immunoSEQ multiplex PCR assay. To provide template for TCR sequencing, every sample had RNA extracted and reverse transcribed into cDNA. The table was pulled from immuneACCESS by TCRdb, which kept in-frame rearrangements only. Such tables lose some clones; where checked, under half of the loss comes from unresolved V genes, and the rest has no known cause. This sample comprises more than 95,000 clones, over 60% of them detected only once. The ten largest clonotypes hold 2.8% of the sample. What was sequenced was CD4+ T cells sorted from blood. The receptors derive from a human donor in good health.

The CDR3 protein is CASSRDSKPDTQYF. The CDR3 DNA sequence: TGTGCCAGCAGCCGGGACAGTAAACCAGATACGCAGTATTTT. This chain links TRBV2 with TRBJ2-3, with 7 bases fitting TRBD1. CDR3 size: 14 residues. Germline V gene data show CDR1 as SNHLY and CDR2 as FYNNEI. Trimming removed 6 bases from V and 4 bases from J; junction bases left unmatched: 7. Based on the CDR3 plus reference TRBV2 and TRBJ2-3, the full variable domain is EPEVTQTPSHQVTQMGQEVILRCVPISNHLYFYWYRQILGQKVEFLVSFYNNEISEKSEIFDDQFSVERPDGSNFTLKIRSTKLEDSAMYFCASSRDSKPDTQYFGPGTRLTVL.

The CDR3 nucleotides read TGTGCCAGCAGCTTCTATATAAATGAAAAACTGTTTTTT. The encoded protein is CASSFYINEKLFF. The V gene is TRBV5-8, the J gene TRBJ1-4; D is uncertain. V was cut by 2 bases and J by 5 bases, with 7 bases left in between. The germline CDR1 and CDR2 sequences are SGHTS and YDEGEE. The CDR3 is 13 amino acids.

The V gene is TRBV29-1, the J gene TRBJ2-3; D not certain. Germline-derived CDR1 and CDR2 are SQVTM and ANQGSEA. Trimming removed 7 bases from V and 5 bases from J, with 16 bases in between. The CDR3 loop spans 13 amino acids. The CDR3 sequence is CSGGTDRRDTQYF. The CDR3, as DNA: TGCAGCGGAGGAACAGATCGCAGAGATACGCAGTATTTT.

This clone was detected a few times. V is TRBV5-1 and J is TRBJ2-7; TRBD1 matches at 7 bases. Per germline, CDR1 SGHRS and CDR2 YFSETQ. This CDR3 comprises 15 residues. The V and J ends lost 3 bases and 0 bases, in that order; junction bases with no gene match: 6. CDR3 bases: TGCGCCAGCAGCTCACCGACAGGGAGCTCCTACGAGCAGTACTTC. This codes for CASSSPTGSSYEQYF.

The gene calls are TRBV2 and TRBJ2-5, with TRBD2 matching over 14 bases. CDR3 length equals 16 residues. J lost 5 bases, V lost 3 bases, and 5 bases had no gene match. Germline lookup yields CDR1 SNHLY and CDR2 FYNNEI. The CDR3: CASSDIGLAGGETQYF. CDR3 DNA: TGTGCCAGCAGTGATATTGGACTAGCGGGGGGTGAGACCCAGTACTTC.

The chain combines TRBV29-1 with TRBJ1-2; D gene ambiguous. The V gene's germline CDR1 is SQVTM and CDR2 ANQGSEA. V lost 3 bases, J lost 4 bases, and 9 bases lay in between. The CDR3 sequence is 12 residues long. The CDR3 loop is CSVESHSYGYTF. CDR3 coding DNA: TGCAGCGTTGAGTCTCACTCCTATGGCTACACCTTC.

The chain couples TRBV7-8 to TRBJ1-5; 7 bases agree with TRBD1. Germline trimming cut 7 bases from V and 2 bases from J; bases unmatched to any gene: 8. The germline V gene encodes CDR1 SGHVS and CDR2 FQNEAQ. The CDR3 loop spans 15 amino acids. The CDR3 is CASNRGLGGNQPQHF. The CDR3 DNA reads as TGTGCCAGCAACAGGGGCCTAGGTGGCAATCAGCCCCAGCATTTT.

The sample holds a few counts of this clone. The chain uses TRBV29-1 and TRBJ2-7; possibly TRBD1 for D (7 bases). Germline CDR1 reads SQVTM; CDR2 reads ANQGSEA. The V gene lost 5 bases and the J gene lost 7 bases, with 12 bases spanning the gap. This CDR3 spans 11 amino acids. CDR3 nucleotide sequence: TGCAGCGTTAACAGGGGAGGTGAGCAGTACTTC. Its protein is CSVNRGGEQYF.

The rearrangement joins TRBV30 to TRBJ1-6; D gene uncertain. This CDR3 spans 14 amino acids. Trimming took off 4 bases at V and 5 bases at J, with 12 bases between the two ends. Germline V gene data show CDR1 as GTSNPN and CDR2 as SVGIG (reference sequence). The CDR3 region is CAWTEGRHNSPLHF. In nucleotides, the CDR3 is TGTGCCTGGACGGAAGGGCGCCATAATTCACCCCTCCACTTT.

The chain combines TRBV4-2 with TRBJ1-2; D not certain. The CDR3 covers 11 residues. Trimming removed 1 base at V and 5 bases at J, with 2 bases between. Germline values: CDR1 LGHNA, CDR2 YNFKEQ. The CDR3 here is CASSQAYGYTF. As DNA, the CDR3 is TGTGCCAGCAGCCAAGCTTATGGCTACACCTTC.

The chain has TRBV11-2 and TRBJ2-3; D is unclear. V lost 8 bases and J 14 bases, leaving 14 bases between the germline ends. This CDR3 has 10 residues. Germline CDR1 reads SGHAT; CDR2 reads FQNNGV. The CDR3 DNA reads TGTGCCAGCGCAACCGCACGGCTGTATTTT. Its translation: CASATARLYF. The whole variable domain, filled in from reference TRBV11-2 and TRBJ2-3, reads EAGVAQSPRYKIIEKRQSVAFWCNPISGHATLYWYQQILGQGPKLLIQFQNNGVVDDSQLPKDRFSAERLKGVDSTLKIQPAKLEDSAVYLCASATARLYFGPGTRLTVL.

The CDR3 DNA reads as TGTGCCAGCTCATCTTCAGGTGGGAACACCGGGGAGCTGTTTTTT. This codes for CASSSSGGNTGELFF. The rearrangement uses TRBV18 and TRBJ2-2; no definite D call. CDR1 KGHSH and CDR2 LQKENI come from the germline V gene. The CDR3 totals 15 residues. V lost 5 bases and J lost 1, with 11 bases in between.